The text below deals with one TCR beta chain. The antigen remains undetermined. The sample is drawn from a study of response to subunit inactivated influenza vaccine. One entry per CDR3 protein, called by TCRdb with MiXCR from the RT-PCR reads. In the table there are fewer than 600,000 distinct CDR3 sequences, 6.5% to 8% of which are singletons. The study's findings and limits: A suggestion made by the authors is that each seasonal influenza vaccination recruits few new T cells.

This CDR3 contains 12 residues. Trimming stripped 7 bases from V and 6 bases from J, with 16 bases between. The V gene's germline CDR1 is DFQATT and CDR2 SNEGSKA (reference sequence). The TCR originated in a man between 50 and 75 years old who received an inactivated influenza vaccine. The input for sequencing was PBMCs from blood, taken approximately 25 months after vaccination. The chain joins TRBV20-1 to TRBJ2-7; D tentatively fits TRBD1 or TRBD2 (6 bases each). The CDR3 reads CSVGGGGREQYF. The CDR3 coding sequence is TGCAGTGTAGGGGGTGGGGGGCGCGAGCAGTACTTC.